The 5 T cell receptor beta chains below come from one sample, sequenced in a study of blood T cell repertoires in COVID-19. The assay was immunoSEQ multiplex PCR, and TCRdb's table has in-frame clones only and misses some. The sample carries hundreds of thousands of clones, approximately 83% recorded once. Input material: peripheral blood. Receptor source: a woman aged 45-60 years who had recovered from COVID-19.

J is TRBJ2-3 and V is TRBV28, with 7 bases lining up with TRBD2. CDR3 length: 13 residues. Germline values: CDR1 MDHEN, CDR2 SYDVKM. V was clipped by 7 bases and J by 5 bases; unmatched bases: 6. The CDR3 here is CASTLGGIDTQYF. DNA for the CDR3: TGTGCCAGCACCCTGGGGGGGATAGATACGCAGTATTTT.

The CDR3 coding sequence is TGCAGCGTTGGGGGACAGGTTAATCAGCCCCAGCATTTT. Translated, it gives CSVGGQVNQPQHF. The rearrangement links TRBV29-1 to TRBJ1-5; TRBD1 matches at 8 bases. This CDR3 has 13 residues. Germline V lookup: CDR1 SQVTM, CDR2 ANQGSEA. Trimming took 4 bases from V and 4 from J; bases not matched to a gene: 3.

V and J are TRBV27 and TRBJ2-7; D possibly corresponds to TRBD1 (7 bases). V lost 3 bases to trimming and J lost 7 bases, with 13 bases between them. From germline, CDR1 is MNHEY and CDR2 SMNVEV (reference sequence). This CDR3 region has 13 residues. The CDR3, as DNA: TGTGCCAGCAGTTTGGGTTCAGGGGGGGAGCAGTACTTC. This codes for CASSLGSGGEQYF.

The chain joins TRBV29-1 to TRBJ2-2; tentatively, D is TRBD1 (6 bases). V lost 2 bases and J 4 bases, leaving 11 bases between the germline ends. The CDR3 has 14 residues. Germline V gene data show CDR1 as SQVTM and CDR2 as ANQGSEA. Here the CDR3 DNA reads TGCAGCGTTGAACCTGCAGGGGCCACCGGGGAGCTGTTTTTT. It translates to CSVEPAGATGELFF.

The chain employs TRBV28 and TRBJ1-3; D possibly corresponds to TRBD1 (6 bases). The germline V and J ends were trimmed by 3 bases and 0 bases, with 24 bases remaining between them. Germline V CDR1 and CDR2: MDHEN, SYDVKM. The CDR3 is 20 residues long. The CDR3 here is CASSFLPPGTPADSGNTIYF. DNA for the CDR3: TGTGCCAGCAGTTTTTTACCCCCCGGGACACCCGCTGACTCTGGAAACACCATATATTTT.